This TCR beta chain derives from a study of T cells in Graves' hyperthyroidism and ophthalmopathy. Hyperthyroidism, newly diagnosed and lasting under 2 months, affected patients aged 18 to 65. Uncontrolled infection, other autoimmune disease, pregnancy or lactation led to exclusion. In the case of this clonotype: Its specificity is unknown.

Study conclusions and caveats: Clonotypes that were expanded in thyroid above 0.001 mostly appeared in blood too.

RNA transcripts provided the source from which TCR beta CDR3 regions were amplified. The study used the HTBI primer set for a first-round RT-PCR of the TCR CDR3. In TCRdb, the multiplex PCR reads were re-called with MiXCR into one record per CDR3 protein. The sample holds around 700,000 distinct CDR3 sequences, around 20% seen once. J lost 11 bases, V lost 6 bases, and 5 bases had no gene match. CDR1 is SQVTM, CDR2 ANQGSEA, per germline. This CDR3 is 10 amino acids long. The sequence derives from a woman aged 45 to 65 with Graves' hyperthyroidism that later progressed to Graves' ophthalmopathy. The chain has TRBV29-1 and TRBJ1-1; TRBD1 aligns across 8 bases. The sample taken for sequencing was blood. The chain's CDR3 is CSVDQGAAFF. The CDR3 nucleotides are TGCAGCGTGGACCAGGGGGCGGCTTTCTTT.